Here is one T cell receptor (beta chain) with its context. Its antigen remains unidentified. Base qualities are not at hand, and no much larger clone is one base apart. This record belongs to a study of blood T cell repertoires in COVID-19 (TCRdb year 2020). Context from the whole study: Collaborator samples came from the United States, Italy and Spain and covered acute and convalescent phases of COVID-19. The prospective study material was composed of cDNA or gDNA derived from T cells, B-cell-depleted T cells, or PBMCs. The dataset comprised deeply sampled blood TCRbeta repertoires from subjects exposed to, actively infected with, or recovered from COVID-19. The repertoires were released in a freely available public database meant as a resource for research on the immune response to SARS-CoV-2. Samples were obtained from the ongoing ImmuneRACE study (first 160 participants) and from 1,254 subjects provided by 6 global collaborators. The sample metadata nearly always contained a de-identified subject ID, COVID-19 status, age in years and sex. Where available, HLA class I and class II types were obtained from metadata supplied by the sample provider rather than from assay-based typing. What the work shows at the level of the full study, not this receptor alone: Clinical and demographic metadata were provided uncurated, with the amount varying by source and participant.

Per the germline V gene, SGHRS is the CDR1 and YFSETQ is the CDR2. The trim is 5 bases for V and 7 bases for J, with a gap of 19 bases between the germline ends. Reading from cysteine to phenylalanine, the CDR3 counts 15 amino acids. Only CDR3 DNA remains: 45 bases, in frame from the first base. TCRbeta CDR3 regions were amplified from genomic DNA using the immunoSEQ Assay, a bias-controlled multiplex PCR. The study's own analysis went as follows. The number of nucleated cells in each sample was estimated from the amplification of reference gene primers within the assay. Sequence reads were collapsed and filtered to measure the absolute abundance of every unique TCRbeta CDR3 rearrangement. For each sample, productive Simpson clonality was calculated as the square root of Simpson's diversity index across productive rearrangements. TCRdb mirrors the immuneACCESS table, restricted to in-frame sequences. Some clones are absent from its copies; in checked studies, under half trace to an unresolved V gene, and the reason for the others is unknown. The V and J calls and clone size are taken from that table; D and trimming were inferred from the DNA. The sample includes approximately 260,000 clones, with about 80% observed a single time. The ten largest clones add up to roughly 9.6% of the sample.

Whole blood was collected in K2EDTA tubes by collaborating institutions according to the institutions' own protocols. For TCRbeta analysis, collaborators shipped samples as frozen whole blood, isolated PBMCs, or DNA extracted from either of those sample types. Here the chain combines TRBV5-1 and TRBJ2-1, with a tentative D gene TRBD1 over 6 matching bases. The receptor was isolated from an elderly woman with acute or convalescent COVID-19. Material: peripheral blood. In nucleotides, the sequence is TGCGCCAGCAGTCATTTTGACCGGGACAAAAATGAGCAGTTCTTC. This encodes CASSHFDRDKNEQFF.